This passage covers 26 T cell receptor beta chains from one sample sequenced in a study of identical twins. From the 5' RACE reads, TCRdb called clonotypes with MiXCR, one entry per CDR3 protein. In the table there are approximately 280,000 distinct CDR3 sequences, approximately 8.5% of which are singletons. The same specimen was also included in a second study, on yellow fever vaccine responses in identical twins.

Specimen: memory (CD45RO+) T cells sorted from blood. These TCRs come from a young woman in good health.

The table lists this clonotype with a few counts. V is TRBV20-1 and J is TRBJ2-5, with a possible D match to TRBD2 (5 bases). The CDR3 covers 17 residues. V was shortened by 0 bases and J by 5 bases, with 22 bases between the two germline ends. Per germline, CDR1 DFQATT and CDR2 SNEGSKA (reference sequence). CDR3 DNA sequence: TGCAGTGCTAGAGATCCCTTAGGAGGAAGTGGCGGGGAGACCCAGTACTTC. This gives the protein CSARDPLGGSGGETQYF.

J is TRBJ1-2 and V is TRBV29-1, with 11 nucleotides matching TRBD1. The junction had 11 bases not matched to a gene; V was cut back by 7 bases and J by 4 bases. CDR3 length equals 15 residues. CDR1 is SQVTM, CDR2 ANQGSEA, per germline. CDR3 sequence: CSGFSRDRGTYGYTF. In DNA, the CDR3 is TGCAGCGGATTTTCCCGGGACAGGGGGACCTATGGCTACACCTTC.

This clonotype was seen at least ten times. This chain joins TRBV23-1 and TRBJ1-4; no firm D call. TRBV23-1 has ORF status, its function being uncertain. Trimming took off 3 bases at V and 5 bases at J, with 7 bases between the two ends. This CDR3 has 13 amino acids. CDR3 region: CASSQGWNEKLFF. CDR3 coding DNA: TGCGCCAGCAGTCAGGGGTGGAATGAAAAACTGTTTTTT.

This clonotype was observed a handful of times. This rearrangement joins TRBV16 to TRBJ2-7; the D is unclear. The CDR3 is 14 amino acids. The V and J ends lost 8 bases and 2 bases respectively, with 16 bases between them. The germline gives CDR1 KGHSY, CDR2 FQNENV. As DNA, the CDR3 is TGTGCCAGCGTACTTAACCGGGCAACCTACGAGCAGTACTTC. It encodes CASVLNRATYEQYF. Full variable domain (remainder filled in from reference TRBV16 and TRBJ2-7): GEEVAQTPKHLVRGEGQKAKLYCAPIKGHSYVFWYQQVLKNEFKFLISFQNENVFDETGMPKERFSAKCLPNSPCSLEIQATKLEDSAVYFCASVLNRATYEQYFGPGTRLTVT.

This clonotype was counted ten times or more. The chain carries TRBV20-1 and TRBJ2-1; D tentatively reads TRBD1 or TRBD2 (5 bases each). V gave up 6 bases and J gave up 6 bases, with 18 bases separating them. The CDR3 consists of 14 residues. Germline loops: CDR1 DFQATT, CDR2 SNEGSKA (reference sequence). The CDR3, as DNA: TGCAGTGCCCGGGACCCAAGATTAGGCAATGAGCAGTTCTTC. Its translation is CSARDPRLGNEQFF.

Concerning this clonotype itself: Sequence at one end of the junction differs from germline and may be a read error. The V and J genes are TRBV25-1 and TRBJ2-1, with TRBD2 identical over 8 bases. This CDR3 region has 14 residues. Germline loops: CDR1 MGHDK, CDR2 SYGVNS. The CDR3 protein is CASKEAGANNVQFF. The CDR3 region has the DNA TGTGCCAGCAAGGAAGCGGGGGCTAACAATGTGCAGTTCTTC.

This clonotype was picked up many times. The rearrangement joins TRBV5-1 to TRBJ2-5; TRBD2 aligns across 8 bases. In germline, CDR1 is SGHRS, CDR2 YFSETQ. The junction had 0 bases not matched to a gene; V was cut back by 4 bases and J by 1 base. This CDR3 has 13 residues. For the CDR3, the DNA is TGCGCCAGCAGCGGGACTAGCCAAGAGACCCAGTACTTC. Its protein product is CASSGTSQETQYF.

This clonotype has more than one count but fewer than ten. The chain recombines TRBV6-5 with TRBJ1-1; no clear D gene. This CDR3 contains 17 residues. Between the trimmed V and J ends, which lost 2 bases and 7 bases, there was a span of 23 bases. Germline lookup yields CDR1 MNHEY and CDR2 SVGAGI. DNA of the CDR3: TGTGCCAGCAGTTACGGTAGTTTTCGCATTAGGTCACGTGAAGCTTTCTTT. Protein product: CASSYGSFRIRSREAFF.

This clonotype was observed a few times. The genes are TRBV20-1 and TRBJ2-4; 7 nucleotides line up with TRBD1. V was pared by 0 bases and J by 4 bases, with 0 bases of the junction left unmatched. Germline V gives CDR1 DFQATT, CDR2 SNEGSKA (reference sequence). This CDR3 has 13 residues. In nucleotides, the CDR3 is TGCAGTGCTAGAGAGGGACAGAAAAACATTCAGTACTTC. It specifies CSAREGQKNIQYF.

This clonotype was observed a handful of times. This rearrangement joins TRBV4-2 to TRBJ2-1; 8 bases line up with TRBD2. The CDR3 is 16 amino acids. Trimming took 0 bases from V and 0 from J; bases not matched to a gene: 1. The V gene's germline CDR1 is LGHNA and CDR2 YNFKEQ. The CDR3 is CASSQDTSGSYNEQFF. The CDR3, as DNA: TGTGCCAGCAGCCAAGATACTAGCGGCTCCTACAATGAGCAGTTCTTC.

The table lists this clonotype with a few counts. CDR3 in amino acids: CATSPSGNNEQFF. CDR3 coding DNA: TGTGCCACTTCCCCTAGCGGGAACAATGAGCAGTTCTTC. The chain has TRBV6-1 and TRBJ2-1, with 9 bases fitting TRBD2. CDR3 length: 13 amino acids. Per germline, CDR1 MNHNS and CDR2 SASEGT. V lost 10 bases, J lost 5 bases, and 6 bases stayed unmatched.

This clonotype occurred many times. The chain couples TRBV7-8 to TRBJ2-2; weak D call: TRBD2 (6 bases). V was trimmed by 4 bases and J by 5 bases, leaving 23 bases between them. The germline gives CDR1 SGHVS, CDR2 FQNEAQ. The CDR3 contains 18 residues. The CDR3 DNA follows: TGTGCCAGCAGCTCCTTTTCTTCGGGAGTCCGGAGAACCGGGGAGCTGTTTTTT. It translates to CASSSFSSGVRRTGELFF.

This clonotype has only a few counts. CDR3 coding DNA: TGTGCCAGCAGTTTATACGGCGCCGACAATGAGCAGTTCTTC. Encoded protein: CASSLYGADNEQFF. The chain uses TRBV12-3 or TRBV12-4 and TRBJ2-1, with D uncertain. This CDR3 contains 14 residues. V was cut by 2 bases and J by 5 bases, with 10 bases left in between.

The table lists this clonotype with a few counts. The genes are TRBV6-2 or TRBV6-3 and TRBJ2-2; D possibly corresponds to TRBD1 (6 bases). From germline, CDR1 is MNHEY and CDR2 SVGEGT. Trimming removed 7 bases at V and 0 bases at J, with 21 bases between. The CDR3 loop spans 18 amino acids. CDR3 sequence (DNA): TGTGCCAGCACCCTACCCTCGACAGGAAGCGCGAACACCGGGGAGCTGTTTTTT. It codes for CASTLPSTGSANTGELFF.

Only a few counts were recorded for this clonotype. This sequence joins TRBV24-1 and TRBJ2-6; maybe TRBD1 (6 bases). Germline assignment: CDR1 KGHDR and CDR2 SFDVKD. V lost 6 bases and J lost 0, with 14 bases in between. This CDR3 comprises 17 residues. The CDR3 reads CATSLTGISSGANVLTF. Written as DNA, the CDR3 is TGTGCCACCAGTCTCACAGGGATCTCCTCTGGGGCCAACGTCCTGACTTTC.

The chain couples TRBV18 to TRBJ2-5; D is unclear. Germline-derived CDR1 and CDR2 are KGHSH and LQKENI. V was pared by 6 bases and J by 2 bases, with 10 bases between. This CDR3 has 13 amino acids. The CDR3 sequence: CASSKERQETQYF. The CDR3 region has the DNA TGTGCCAGCTCCAAGGAGCGACAAGAGACCCAGTACTTC.

The chain has TRBV6-1 and TRBJ1-6; tentatively, D is TRBD1 (5 bases). The CDR3 sequence is 15 residues long. Trimming removed 5 bases from V and 5 bases from J, with 13 bases in between. Germline V lookup: CDR1 MNHNS, CDR2 SASEGT. The CDR3 DNA is TGTGCCAGCAGTCAACCGGGACCTAATAATTCACCCCTCCACTTT. Amino acid sequence: CASSQPGPNNSPLHF.

The table lists this clonotype with a few counts. The gene calls are TRBV6-5 and TRBJ2-5; tentatively, D is TRBD1 (6 bases). Trimming removed 1 base from V and 14 bases from J, with 11 bases in between. CDR1 and CDR2 from the germline V gene are MNHEY and SVGAGI. This CDR3 region has 11 residues. As DNA, the CDR3 is TGTGCCAGCAGTTACTTAAGGGACAAATACTTC. It yields the protein CASSYLRDKYF.

The gene calls are TRBV19 and TRBJ2-1; TRBD1 aligns across 7 bases. With V trimmed by 1 base and J by 4 bases, 7 bases remained unmatched. The V gene's germline CDR1 is LNHDA and CDR2 SQIVND (reference sequence). CDR3 length equals 16 residues. In DNA form, the CDR3 reads TGTGCCAGTAGTATAGGTTTGGGACAGCCTTACAATGAGCAGTTCTTC. Protein product: CASSIGLGQPYNEQFF.

This clonotype has ten or more counts. J is TRBJ2-1 and V is TRBV12-3 or TRBV12-4; D perhaps matches TRBD2 (7 bases). V lost 6 bases and J lost 8, with 17 bases in between. CDR3 length: 14 residues. In DNA, the CDR3 is TGTGCCAGCAGAAAAGGGGGGGGCAATCATGAGCAGTTCTTC. This encodes CASRKGGGNHEQFF.

This clonotype was found many times. This sequence joins TRBV27 and TRBJ1-5; possibly TRBD1 for D (5 bases). Germline values: CDR1 MNHEY, CDR2 SMNVEV (reference sequence). The germline V and J ends were trimmed by 6 bases and 0 bases, with 12 bases remaining between them. The CDR3 length is 15 residues. This CDR3 is CASSRDANSNQPQHF. The CDR3 DNA reads TGTGCCAGCAGCCGGGACGCAAATAGCAATCAGCCCCAGCATTTT.

The V gene is TRBV12-3 or TRBV12-4, the J gene TRBJ2-2; tentatively, D is TRBD1 (5 bases). The CDR3 runs to 14 residues. V lost 6 bases and J lost 2, with 10 bases in between. For the CDR3, the DNA is TGTGCCAGCAGGGACAAACGCAACACCGGGGAGCTGTTTTTT. Residues: CASRDKRNTGELFF.

In this sample, this clonotype turned up many times. The chain uses TRBV2 and TRBJ1-2; D may be TRBD1 (5 bases). V shed 5 bases and J shed 7 bases, with 8 bases lying between them. The germline gives CDR1 SNHLY, CDR2 FYNNEI. This CDR3 spans 11 amino acids. The CDR3 is CASSPGGGYTF. Written as DNA, the CDR3 is TGTGCCAGCAGTCCGGGGGGTGGCTACACCTTC.

The rearrangement joins TRBV6-1 to TRBJ2-3, with 8 bases matching TRBD2. J gave up 7 bases and V 5 bases, and 8 bases lay outside the gene matches. The V gene's germline CDR1 is MNHNS and CDR2 SASEGT. This CDR3 region has 14 residues. The CDR3 loop reads CASSIGTSAYTQYF. DNA of the CDR3: TGTGCCAGCAGTATCGGGACTAGTGCCTATACGCAGTATTTT.

Concerning this clonotype: A much larger clonotype is one base distant, so this may be a read error. The rearrangement uses TRBV29-1 and TRBJ2-6; a possible D gene is TRBD1 (5 bases). This CDR3 has 13 amino acids. Trimming cost V 7 bases and J 1 base, with 8 bases left between them. From germline, CDR1 is SQVTM and CDR2 ANQGSEA. The CDR3 nucleotides read TGCAGCGCAAGGGGTTCTGGGGCCAACGTCCTGACTTTC. Translated: CSARGSGANVLTF.

The genes are TRBV20-1 and TRBJ2-2; D remains ambiguous. The CDR3 covers 13 residues. Germline CDR1 DFQATT, CDR2 SNEGSKA (reference sequence). The chain's CDR3 is CSLFGPNTGELFF. The CDR3 DNA reads TGCAGCCTTTTTGGACCGAACACCGGGGAGCTGTTTTTT.